These T cell receptor beta chains were read from a single sample in a study of T-cell reconstitution after alpha-beta-depleted transplantation in children. TCRdb analysed the PCR reads with MiXCR anew, one entry per CDR3 protein. The sample carries about 980,000 distinct CDR3 sequences, roughly 29% recorded once. This material consisted of PBMCs, mostly from graft donor cells, taken 360 days after TCRalphabeta/CD19-depleted stem cell transplant. These receptors all stem from a boy under three years old who had a stem cell transplant for SCID, so the T cells may come from the graft donor. The CDR3 runs from the conserved cysteine through the conserved F or W. The D gene is left open where the match is weak. Clone size, where shown, is once, few, many, or a class for clones that have expanded.

j_call v_call d_call clone_size cdr3_aa cdr3_nt
TRBJ1-5 TRBV6-1 . . CASSALGGGGQPQHF TGTGCCAGCAGTGCCCTTGGGGGCGGGGGTCAGCCCCAGCATTTT
TRBJ2-1 TRBV21-1 . few CASSRGLLVGNEQFF TGTGCCAGCTCCAGGGGACTGTTGGTGGGGAATGAGCAGTTCTTC
TRBJ2-5 TRBV7-2 TRBD1 . CASSLGQGRRETQYF TGTGCCAGCAGCCTAGGACAGGGAAGGAGAGAGACCCAGTACTTC
TRBJ2-3 TRBV5-1 TRBD1 . CASSLARTGGTSSTDTQYF TGCGCCAGCAGCTTGGCCCGGACAGGGGGTACCTCTAGCACAGATACGCAGTATTTT
TRBJ2-7 TRBV6-5 . few CASSYTPPGSAYEQYF TGTGCCAGCAGTTATACCCCGCCAGGGTCCGCCTACGAGCAGTACTTC
TRBJ2-1 TRBV24-1 . many CATSGQGWHNEQFF TGTGCCACCAGTGGCCAGGGGTGGCACAATGAGCAGTTCTTC
TRBJ2-7 TRBV29-1 . few CSVKPAPHEQYF TGCAGCGTTAAACCGGCTCCCCACGAGCAGTACTTC
TRBJ2-5 TRBV20-1 . few CSATSWGSGETQYF TGCAGTGCTACTTCCTGGGGGAGCGGGGAGACCCAGTACTTC
TRBJ2-1 TRBV11-1 . . CASSPEANEQFF TGTGCCAGCAGCCCGGAGGCTAATGAGCAGTTCTTC
TRBJ2-5 TRBV12-3/TRBV12-4 TRBD1 . CASSLSRQGRKETQYF TGTGCCAGCAGTTTAAGCAGACAGGGGAGGAAAGAGACCCAGTACTTC
TRBJ1-1 TRBV3-1 . once CASSHPPRLRAFF TGTGCCAGCAGCCATCCTCCACGGCTGAGGGCTTTCTTT
TRBJ1-2 TRBV20-1 . few CSAGDYGYTF TGCAGTGCTGGGGACTATGGCTACACCTTC
TRBJ2-7 TRBV14 . few CASSQVPGPYEQYF TGTGCCAGCAGCCAAGTACCCGGGCCCTACGAGCAGTACTTC
TRBJ2-3 TRBV10-3 . . CAISPQRADTQYF TGTGCCATCAGTCCACAGCGAGCTGATACGCAGTATTTT
TRBJ2-7 TRBV7-2 . . CASSLVGGTQYEQYF TGTGCCAGCAGCTTAGTTGGGGGGACGCAGTACGAGCAGTACTTC
TRBJ2-3 TRBV3-1 . . CASSPRLGSDTQYF TGTGCCAGCAGCCCACGACTAGGCTCAGATACGCAGTATTTT
TRBJ2-3 TRBV4-2 TRBD2 few CASSQDPGLAGGLGDTQYF TGTGCCAGCAGCCAAGACCCCGGACTAGCGGGGGGGCTAGGGGATACGCAGTATTTT
TRBJ2-1 TRBV5-1 TRBD1 . CASSTQTGPNNEQFF TGCGCCAGCAGCACCCAGACAGGGCCTAACAATGAGCAGTTCTTC
TRBJ2-7 TRBV15 . . CATSRDFAGAYEQYF TGTGCCACCAGCAGAGATTTCGCGGGTGCCTACGAGCAGTACTTC
TRBJ1-2 TRBV6-1 . . CASTPNRQHGYTF TGTGCCAGCACCCCTAACAGGCAGCATGGCTACACCTTC
TRBJ1-6 TRBV10-3 . few CAISGGTDNSPLHF TGTGCCATCAGCGGCGGAACGGATAATTCACCCCTCCACTTT
TRBJ2-1 TRBV12-3/TRBV12-4 . many CASSLALGAGESYNEQFF TGTGCCAGCAGTTTAGCGCTAGGGGCAGGAGAATCCTACAATGAGCAGTTCTTC
TRBJ1-2 TRBV30 TRBD1 few CAWSGGQGIGGYTF TGTGCCTGGAGTGGAGGACAGGGGATAGGCGGCTACACCTTC
TRBJ1-1 TRBV28 . few CASRSDWGTEAFF TGTGCCAGCAGGTCGGACTGGGGCACTGAAGCTTTCTTT
TRBJ2-1 TRBV15 TRBD1 . CATSRDPRQGAGNEQFF TGTGCCACCAGCAGAGATCCCCGGCAGGGGGCCGGCAATGAGCAGTTCTTC
TRBJ2-1 TRBV30 . few CAWSVAPIGQFF TGTGCCTGGAGTGTTGCCCCAATCGGGCAGTTCTTC
TRBJ1-6 TRBV30 . few CAYRNSYNSPLHF TGTGCCTACAGGAACTCCTATAATTCACCCCTCCACTTT
TRBJ2-1 TRBV7-8 . . CASSGERNTYNEQFF TGTGCCAGCAGCGGTGAGCGGAATACCTACAATGAGCAGTTCTTC
TRBJ2-3 TRBV2 . . CASRALTGGSDTQYF TGTGCCAGCAGAGCCCTGACAGGTGGTAGTGATACGCAGTATTTT
TRBJ2-7 TRBV4-3 TRBD2 few CASSTRVAGVYEQYF TGCGCCAGCAGCACCCGGGTAGCGGGGGTCTACGAGCAGTACTTC
TRBJ2-4 TRBV13 TRBD2 . CASSPGEGRDIQYF TGTGCCAGCAGTCCAGGCGAAGGGAGGGACATTCAGTACTTC
TRBJ2-6 TRBV9 TRBD1 few CASGTGALLSGANVLTF TGTGCCAGCGGGACAGGGGCCCTCCTTTCTGGGGCCAACGTCCTGACTTTC
TRBJ1-5 TRBV6-5 . . CASSYSRPFNQPQHF TGTGCCAGCAGTTACTCGCGGCCCTTCAATCAGCCCCAGCATTTT
TRBJ2-3 TRBV3-1 . once CASSQAVTDTDTQYF TGTGCCAGCAGCCAAGCCGTGACAGACACAGATACGCAGTATTTT
TRBJ2-2 TRBV7-3 . . CASSLIGGPGLYTGELFF TGTGCCAGCAGCCTAATTGGGGGTCCTGGGTTGTACACCGGGGAGCTGTTTTTT
TRBJ2-1 TRBV20-1 . few CRPTHNNEQFF TGCAGGCCCACCCACAACAATGAGCAGTTCTTC
TRBJ1-4 TRBV20-1 TRBD1 few CSAGTADEKLFF TGCAGTGCAGGGACAGCAGATGAAAAACTGTTTTTT
TRBJ1-5 TRBV5-1 . . CASSLGTLNQPQHF TGCGCCAGCAGCCTCGGGACGCTGAATCAGCCCCAGCATTTT
TRBJ2-7 TRBV27 . . CASSPVGYFEQYF TGTGCCAGCAGTCCCGTCGGGTACTTCGAGCAGTACTTC
TRBJ2-7 TRBV15 . few CATSRDLRLAYEQYF TGTGCCACCAGCAGAGATCTGAGGCTGGCCTACGAGCAGTACTTC
TRBJ2-5 TRBV20-1 . . CSAIRRSQETQYF TGCAGTGCTATTAGACGGAGCCAAGAGACCCAGTACTTC
TRBJ1-6 TRBV20-1 . many CSARVRRGSPLHF TGCAGTGCTAGAGTCCGACGGGGTTCACCCCTCCACTTT
TRBJ1-3 TRBV12-3/TRBV12-4 TRBD1 . CASRARDSAGNTIYF TGTGCCAGCAGGGCCCGGGACAGCGCTGGAAACACCATATATTTT
TRBJ1-5 TRBV7-2 TRBD1 few CASSPDRGRGQPQHF TGTGCCAGCAGCCCCGACAGGGGACGAGGTCAGCCCCAGCATTTT
TRBJ1-4 TRBV2 . few CAYDGAATNEKLFF TGTGCCTACGACGGGGCAGCAACTAATGAAAAACTGTTTTTT
TRBJ1-2 TRBV15 . few CATSRQGSSGYTF TGTGCCACCAGCAGACAGGGCTCGAGTGGCTACACCTTC
TRBJ1-5 TRBV28 . few CAIQGAGPQHF TGTGCCATCCAAGGGGCGGGGCCCCAGCATTTT
TRBJ2-4 TRBV3-1 TRBD2 . CASSPTSGRQNIQYF TGTGCCAGCAGCCCGACTAGCGGCCGGCAAAACATTCAGTACTTC
TRBJ1-1 TRBV5-1 . once CASSLAHRLNTEAFF TGCGCCAGCAGCTTGGCCCACAGGTTGAACACTGAAGCTTTCTTT
TRBJ1-1 TRBV4-3 . few CASSQDPWGMNTEAFF TGCGCCAGCAGCCAAGATCCATGGGGAATGAACACTGAAGCTTTCTTT
TRBJ2-1 TRBV5-1 TRBD1 few CASSLPTGEWNEQFF TGCGCCAGCAGCCTCCCGACAGGGGAATGGAATGAGCAGTTCTTC
TRBJ2-1 TRBV4-1 . few CASSLGPSNEQFF TGCGCCAGCAGCCTGGGGCCTAGTAATGAGCAGTTCTTC
TRBJ1-1 TRBV7-2 . . CASSFIGITEAFF TGTGCCAGCAGCTTCATCGGGATCACTGAAGCTTTCTTT
TRBJ1-1 TRBV7-9 . . CASSFTSPTQATEAFF TGTGCCAGCAGCTTTACTTCTCCGACCCAGGCCACTGAAGCTTTCTTT
TRBJ2-1 TRBV5-1 TRBD2 many CASSLDLALAGNEQFF TGCGCCAGCAGCTTGGACCTAGCCTTAGCGGGCAATGAGCAGTTCTTC
TRBJ2-3 TRBV15 . many CATSSSRGGGTDTQYF TGTGCCACCAGCAGTTCCAGGGGAGGCGGCACAGATACGCAGTATTTT
TRBJ1-6 TRBV6-6 TRBD1 . CASSTGGRSPLHF TGTGCCAGCAGCACAGGGGGCCGTTCACCCCTCCACTTT